A selection of T cell receptor beta chains follows, all from one sample in a study of blood T cell repertoires in COVID-19. Produced via immunoSEQ multiplex PCR; TCRdb's table is partial and in-frame only. In the table there are some 490,000 clones, 75% to 90% of which are singletons. Sequences were obtained from peripheral blood. These receptors were obtained from a human donor in a cohort sampled during active COVID-19. Both conserved end residues are part of each CDR3. D genes are given only for firm matches. For some rows the clone size is stated as once, few or many, or as a class when expanded; others skip it.

d_gene	v_gene	abundance	j_gene	CDR3aa	CDR3nt
TRBD2	TRBV19	NA	TRBJ2-2	CASSISRTSGPITGELFF	TGTGCCAGTAGTATATCACGGACTAGCGGGCCTATAACCGGGGAGCTGTTTTTT
TRBD2	TRBV3-1/TRBV3-2	NA	TRBJ2-7	CASSLRTLSGAGGSEQYF	TGTGCCAGCAGCCTCAGAACACTTTCGGGAGCGGGAGGTAGCGAGCAGTACTTC
NA	TRBV5-5	few	TRBJ1-5	CASSLTGNQPQHF	TGTGCCAGCAGCTTGACAGGTAATCAGCCCCAGCATTTT
TRBD2	TRBV15	NA	TRBJ2-1	CATSRDNLAGYNEQFF	TGTGCCACCAGCAGAGATAACCTAGCGGGGTACAATGAGCAGTTCTTC
NA	TRBV6-5	NA	TRBJ2-7	CASSPRQSPPREQYF	TGTGCCAGCAGTCCTCGACAGAGTCCCCCGAGGGAGCAGTACTTC
TRBD1	TRBV6-5	NA	TRBJ2-7	CASSSGGPEQYF	TGTGCCAGCAGCTCAGGGGGCCCCGAGCAGTACTTC
TRBD2	TRBV4-2	NA	TRBJ2-7	CASSPGTSGSASYEQYF	TGTGCCAGCAGCCCTGGGACTAGCGGGTCTGCCTCCTACGAGCAGTACTTC
NA	TRBV6-1	NA	TRBJ2-7	CASSEGLRGSDEQYF	TGTGCCAGCAGTGAAGGCCTTCGGGGGTCCGACGAGCAGTACTTC
TRBD1	TRBV9	once	TRBJ1-2	CASSASGQGDGYTF	TGTGCCAGCAGCGCTTCCGGACAGGGCGATGGCTACACCTTC
TRBD1	TRBV7-9	NA	TRBJ1-4	CASQDRAGEKLFF	TGTGCCAGCCAAGACAGGGCTGGTGAAAAACTGTTTTTT